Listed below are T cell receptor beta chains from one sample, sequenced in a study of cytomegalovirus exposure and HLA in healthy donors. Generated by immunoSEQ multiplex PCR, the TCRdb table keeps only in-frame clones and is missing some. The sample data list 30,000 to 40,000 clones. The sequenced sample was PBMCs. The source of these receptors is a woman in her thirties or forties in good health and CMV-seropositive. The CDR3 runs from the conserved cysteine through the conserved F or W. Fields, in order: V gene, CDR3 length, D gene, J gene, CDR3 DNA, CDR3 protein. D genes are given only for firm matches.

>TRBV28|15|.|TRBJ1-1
TGTGCCAGCAGTTTGGGGCAGGCCGGGGGCACTGAAGCTTTCTTT
CASSLGQAGGTEAFF
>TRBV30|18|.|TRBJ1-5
TGTGCCTGGAGTGTACGGGACTCAGGGTTAGTTGAGGGTCAGCCCCAGCATTTT
CAWSVRDSGLVEGQPQHF
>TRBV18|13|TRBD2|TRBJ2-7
TGTGCCAGCTCAGGGACTAGTGGCTACGAGCAGTACTTC
CASSGTSGYEQYF
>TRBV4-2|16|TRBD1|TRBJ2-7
TGTGCCAGCAGCCAAGCTGACAGGGGGCTGTTGCACGAGCAGTACTTC
CASSQADRGLLHEQYF
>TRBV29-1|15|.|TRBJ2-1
TGCAGCGTTGAAAAGGCGGGACGGGAATTCTATGAGCAGTTCTTC
CSVEKAGREFYEQFF
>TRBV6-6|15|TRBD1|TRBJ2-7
TGTGCCAGCAGTGACGGACAGGGGGCAGGCTACGAGCAGTACTTC
CASSDGQGAGYEQYF
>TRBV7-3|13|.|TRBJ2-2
TGTGCCAGCAGCTTACGCGACACCGGGGAGCTGTTTTTT
CASSLRDTGELFF
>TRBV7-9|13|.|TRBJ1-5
TGTGCCAGCAGCCCGACGGGTGGACAGCCCCAGCATTTT
CASSPTGGQPQHF
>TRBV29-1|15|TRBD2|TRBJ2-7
TGCAGCGTCTTCGGACTAGCGGGAGTAGGCTACGAGCAGTACTTC
CSVFGLAGVGYEQYF
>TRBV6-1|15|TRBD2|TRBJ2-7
TGTGCCAGCAGCCTCATTATAGCGGGAGCCTACGAGCAGTACTTC
CASSLIIAGAYEQYF
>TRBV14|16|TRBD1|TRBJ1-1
TGTGCCAGCAGCCCGTACAGGGGGCCAGGGTTTACTGAAGCTTTCTTT
CASSPYRGPGFTEAFF
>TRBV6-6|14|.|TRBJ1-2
TGTGCCAGCAGTTATCGGGACTCCTTCTATGGCTACACCTTC
CASSYRDSFYGYTF
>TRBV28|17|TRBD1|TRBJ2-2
TGTGCCAGCACCCTACGCAGGGGGCTGGACTACACCGGGGAGCTGTTTTTT
CASTLRRGLDYTGELFF
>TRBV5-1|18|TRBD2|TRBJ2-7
TGCGCCAGCAGCTTGGAATCCCAACTAGCGGGAGTCCCCTACGAGCAGTACTTC
CASSLESQLAGVPYEQYF
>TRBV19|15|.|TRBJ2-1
TGTGCCAGTAGTATAGGTACAGGGTACCCCCATGAGCAGTTCTTC
CASSIGTGYPHEQFF
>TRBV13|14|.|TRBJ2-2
TGTGCCAGCAGGTCGCGGGGCGACACCGGGGAGCTGTTTTTT
CASRSRGDTGELFF
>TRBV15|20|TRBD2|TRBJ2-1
TGTGCCACCAGCAGAGATTGGAGGGGACTAGCGGGAGGGTGGGCTAATGAGCAGTTCTTC
CATSRDWRGLAGGWANEQFF
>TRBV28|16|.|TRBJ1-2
TGTGCCAGCAGCTTCGGCGACGACAGGAAGTACTATGGCTACACCTTC
CASSFGDDRKYYGYTF
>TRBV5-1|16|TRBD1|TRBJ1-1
TGCGCCAGCAGCTTCGACAGGGTAATGACGAACACTGAAGCTTTCTTT
CASSFDRVMTNTEAFF
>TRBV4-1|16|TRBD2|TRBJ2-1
TGCGCCAGCAGCCAGTCTCCCGGGACTAGCGCCAATGAGCAGTTCTTC
CASSQSPGTSANEQFF
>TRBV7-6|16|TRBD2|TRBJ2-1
TGTGCCAGCAGCTTAGGAGGCGGGAGGGCCCTAGATGAGCAGTTCTTC
CASSLGGGRALDEQFF
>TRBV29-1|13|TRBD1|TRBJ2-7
TGCAGCGTCCCAGGACAGGGCGCATACGAGCAGTACTTC
CSVPGQGAYEQYF
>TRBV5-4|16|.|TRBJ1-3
TGTGCCAGCAGCTTGTCGGATGCAGGGTCTGGAAACACCATATATTTT
CASSLSDAGSGNTIYF
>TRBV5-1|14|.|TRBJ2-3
TGCGCCAGCAGCTTGGCACAGGGCACAGATACGCAGTATTTT
CASSLAQGTDTQYF
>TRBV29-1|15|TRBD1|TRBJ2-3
TGCAGCGTTGGGGGCTCGGGGCAGGGGGTAGATACGCAGTATTTT
CSVGGSGQGVDTQYF
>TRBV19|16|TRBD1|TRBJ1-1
TGTGCCAGTAGTATGGGGACAGGCCTAATGAACACTGAAGCTTTCTTT
CASSMGTGLMNTEAFF
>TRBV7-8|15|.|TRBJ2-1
TGTGCCAGCAGCTTAGTGGGGGGAGGAGGGTTTGAGCAGTTCTTC
CASSLVGGGGFEQFF
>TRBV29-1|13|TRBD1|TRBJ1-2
TGCAGCGTTGAAGGACAGGGGCCCTATGGCTACACCTTC
CSVEGQGPYGYTF
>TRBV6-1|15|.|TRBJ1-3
TGTGCCACCAGACAGGAAAGAACCCCTGGAAACACCATATATTTT
CATRQERTPGNTIYF
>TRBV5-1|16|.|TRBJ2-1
TGCGCCAGCAGCCAAGGCCCTGCTTATCGCGGCGTTGAGCAGTTCTTC
CASSQGPAYRGVEQFF
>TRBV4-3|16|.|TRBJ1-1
TGCGCCAGCAGCCAAGAGGGCACTCCTTTTTACACTGAAGCTTTCTTT
CASSQEGTPFYTEAFF
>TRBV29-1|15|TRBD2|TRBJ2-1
TGCAGCGTTGAAGTAGGGTCTAGCGGGAGTGTTGAGCAGTTCTTC
CSVEVGSSGSVEQFF
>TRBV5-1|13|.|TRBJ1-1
TGCGCCAGCAGCTGGGACACCGGGACACAAGCTTTCTTT
CASSWDTGTQAFF
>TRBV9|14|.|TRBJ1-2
TGTGCCAGCAGCGCACAGGGCTACGACTATGGCTACACCTTC
CASSAQGYDYGYTF
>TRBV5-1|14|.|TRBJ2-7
TGCGCCAGCAGCTTGGCACTAGACTCCTACGAGCAGTACTTC
CASSLALDSYEQYF
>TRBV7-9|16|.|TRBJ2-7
TGTGCCAGCAGTCCCCGTGAGGGCGGGAACATCTACGAGCAGTACTTC
CASSPREGGNIYEQYF
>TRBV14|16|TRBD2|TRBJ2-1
TGTGCCAGCAGCCAAGGTATCAGCGGGAGGACCAATGAGCAGTTCTTC
CASSQGISGRTNEQFF
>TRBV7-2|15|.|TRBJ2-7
TGTGCCAGCAGCTTAGACCTAGCGCAATCCTACGAGCAGTACTTC
CASSLDLAQSYEQYF